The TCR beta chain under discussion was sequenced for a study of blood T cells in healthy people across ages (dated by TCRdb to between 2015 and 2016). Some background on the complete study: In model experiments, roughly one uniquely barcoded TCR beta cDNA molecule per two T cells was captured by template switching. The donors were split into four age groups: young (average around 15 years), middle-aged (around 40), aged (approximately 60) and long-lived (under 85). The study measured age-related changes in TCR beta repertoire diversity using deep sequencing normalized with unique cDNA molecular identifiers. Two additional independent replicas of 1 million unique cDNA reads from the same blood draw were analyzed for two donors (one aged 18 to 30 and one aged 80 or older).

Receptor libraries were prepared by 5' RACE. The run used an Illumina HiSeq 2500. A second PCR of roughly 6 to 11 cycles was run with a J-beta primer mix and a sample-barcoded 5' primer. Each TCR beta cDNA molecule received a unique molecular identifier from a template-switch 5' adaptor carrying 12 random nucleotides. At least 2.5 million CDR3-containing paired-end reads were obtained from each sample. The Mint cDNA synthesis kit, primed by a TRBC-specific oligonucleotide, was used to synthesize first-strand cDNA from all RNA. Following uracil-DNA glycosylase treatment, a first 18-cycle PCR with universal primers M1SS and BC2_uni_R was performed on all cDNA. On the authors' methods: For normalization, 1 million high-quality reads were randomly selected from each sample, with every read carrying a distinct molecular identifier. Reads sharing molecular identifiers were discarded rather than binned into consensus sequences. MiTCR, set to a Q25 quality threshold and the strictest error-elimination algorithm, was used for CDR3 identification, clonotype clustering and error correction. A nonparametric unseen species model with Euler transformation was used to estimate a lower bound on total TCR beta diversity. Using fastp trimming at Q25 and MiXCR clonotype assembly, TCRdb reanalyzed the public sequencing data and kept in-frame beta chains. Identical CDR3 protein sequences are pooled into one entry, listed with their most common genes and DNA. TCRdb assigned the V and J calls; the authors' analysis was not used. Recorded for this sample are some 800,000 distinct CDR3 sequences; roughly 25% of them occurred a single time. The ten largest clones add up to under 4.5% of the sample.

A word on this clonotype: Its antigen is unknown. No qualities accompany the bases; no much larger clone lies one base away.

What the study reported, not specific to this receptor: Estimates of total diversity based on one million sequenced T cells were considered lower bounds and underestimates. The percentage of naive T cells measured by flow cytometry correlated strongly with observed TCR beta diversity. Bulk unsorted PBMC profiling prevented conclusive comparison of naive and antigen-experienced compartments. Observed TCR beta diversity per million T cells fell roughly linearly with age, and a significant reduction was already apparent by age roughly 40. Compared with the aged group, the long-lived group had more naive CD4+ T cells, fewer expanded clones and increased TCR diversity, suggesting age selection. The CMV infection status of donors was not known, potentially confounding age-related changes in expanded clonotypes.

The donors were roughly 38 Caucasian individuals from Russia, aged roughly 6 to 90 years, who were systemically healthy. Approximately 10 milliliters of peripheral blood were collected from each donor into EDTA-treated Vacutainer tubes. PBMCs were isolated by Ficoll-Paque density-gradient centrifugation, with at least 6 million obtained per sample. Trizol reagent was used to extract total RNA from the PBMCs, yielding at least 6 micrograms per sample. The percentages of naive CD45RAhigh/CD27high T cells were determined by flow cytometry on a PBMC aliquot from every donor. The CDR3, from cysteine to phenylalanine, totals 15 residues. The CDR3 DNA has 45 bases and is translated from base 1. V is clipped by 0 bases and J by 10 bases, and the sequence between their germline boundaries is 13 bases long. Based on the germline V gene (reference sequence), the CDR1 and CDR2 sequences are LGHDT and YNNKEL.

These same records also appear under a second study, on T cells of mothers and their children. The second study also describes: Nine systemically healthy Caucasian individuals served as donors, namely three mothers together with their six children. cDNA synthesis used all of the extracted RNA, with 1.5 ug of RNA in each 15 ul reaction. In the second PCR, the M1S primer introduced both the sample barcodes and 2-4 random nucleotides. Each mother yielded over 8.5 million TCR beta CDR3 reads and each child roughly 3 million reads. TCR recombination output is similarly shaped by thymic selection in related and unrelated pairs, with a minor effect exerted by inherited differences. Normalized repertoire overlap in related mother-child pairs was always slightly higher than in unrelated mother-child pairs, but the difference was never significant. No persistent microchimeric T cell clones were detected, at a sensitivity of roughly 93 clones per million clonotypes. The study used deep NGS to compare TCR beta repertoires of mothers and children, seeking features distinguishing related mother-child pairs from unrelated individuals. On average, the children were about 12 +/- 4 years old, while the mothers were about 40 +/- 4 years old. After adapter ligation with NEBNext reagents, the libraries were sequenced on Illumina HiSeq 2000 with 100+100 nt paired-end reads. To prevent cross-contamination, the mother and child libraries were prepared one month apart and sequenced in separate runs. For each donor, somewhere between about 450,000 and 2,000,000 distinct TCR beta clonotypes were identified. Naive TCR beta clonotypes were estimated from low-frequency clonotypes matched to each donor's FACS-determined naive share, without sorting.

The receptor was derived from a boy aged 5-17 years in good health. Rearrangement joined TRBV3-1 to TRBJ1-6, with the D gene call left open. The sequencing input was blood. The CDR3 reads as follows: CASSQEAILRSPLHF. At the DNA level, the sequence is TGTGCCAGCAGCCAAGAAGCTATCTTAAGGTCACCCCTCCACTTT.